This section outlines one T cell receptor beta chain sequence together with its context. The CDR3 consists of 16 residues. The V gene's germline CDR1 is SEHNR and CDR2 FQNEAQ (reference sequence). Trimming at V came to 5 bases and at J to 5 bases, leaving 11 bases not matched to a gene. The data stem from a study of technical replicates of blood from several donors. Sequencing used immunoSEQ multiplex PCR; TCRdb keeps in-frame clones, though not all of them. The sample consists of 75,000 to 90,000 clones, roughly 91% of them appearing once. The V and J genes are TRBV7-9 and TRBJ2-5, with 10 bases identical to TRBD2. The receptor was derived from a human donor in good health. The sample was T cells isolated from PBMCs. The CDR3 sequence: CASSLGPSGSTETQYF. Here the CDR3 DNA reads TGTGCCAGCAGCCTCGGCCCTAGCGGGAGCACTGAGACCCAGTACTTC.